A selection of T cell receptor beta chains follows, all from one sample in a study of T cells in Graves' hyperthyroidism and ophthalmopathy. One entry per CDR3 protein, called by TCRdb with MiXCR from the multiplex PCR reads. Of 550,000 to 650,000 distinct CDR3 sequences in the sample, approximately 15% are singletons; the top ten hold 5.8%. Sequenced input: blood. All receptors derive from a woman aged 25 to 39 with Graves' hyperthyroidism that later progressed to Graves' ophthalmopathy. Both conserved end residues are part of each CDR3. Fields, in order: V gene, clone size, J gene, D gene, CDR3 DNA, CDR3 protein. A D gene is named only where the DNA matches it firmly. Size tells how often a clone was seen (once, few, many) or the class of an expanded clone, and some rows leave it out.

TRBV11-3	many	TRBJ1-2	TRBD1	TGTGCCAGCAGCTCCGGGACAGGGTTACATGGCTACACCTTC	CASSSGTGLHGYTF
TRBV6-2/TRBV6-3	-	TRBJ1-1	TRBD1	TGTGCCAGCAGCTCAGGACAGGGGGAAGCTTTCTTT	CASSSGQGEAFF
TRBV19	-	TRBJ1-1	-	TGTGCCAGTAGTATACCGAGGGGAGGGAGCACTGAAGCTTTCTTT	CASSIPRGGSTEAFF
TRBV5-4	-	TRBJ2-1	TRBD1	TGTGCCAGCAGCTGGGGGACAGGGAGGAATGAGCAGTTCTTC	CASSWGTGRNEQFF
TRBV7-6	many	TRBJ2-5	TRBD2	TGTGCCAGCAGCTCTCGGACTAGCGGGGTGTTTTTGGGAGAGACCCAGTACTTC	CASSSRTSGVFLGETQYF
TRBV28	many	TRBJ1-6	-	TGTGCCAGCAGCGGGGGTGGAGAAAATTCACCCCTCCACTTT	CASSGGGENSPLHF
TRBV6-6	few	TRBJ1-1	-	TGTGCCAGCAGTTACCCGGGTAGGAACACTGAAGCTTTCTTT	CASSYPGRNTEAFF
TRBV7-2	few	TRBJ2-1	-	TGTGCCAGCAGCTTCGGAGTTTCGGAGTACAATGAGCAGTTCTTC	CASSFGVSEYNEQFF
TRBV10-3	many	TRBJ1-1	-	TGTGCCATCAGTGAGGCAGGGACGAACACTGAAGCTTTCTTT	CAISEAGTNTEAFF
TRBV2	few	TRBJ2-5	TRBD1	TGTGCCAGCTTTACGGGACAGAGAAACCAAGAGACCCAGTACTTC	CASFTGQRNQETQYF
TRBV13	many	TRBJ2-7	-	TGTGCCAGCAGCTTGCTAACAGAATACGAGCAGTACTTC	CASSLLTEYEQYF
TRBV3-1	many	TRBJ1-1	-	TGTGCCAGCAGCCAAGTACTGAACACTGAAGCTTTCTTT	CASSQVLNTEAFF
TRBV7-2	-	TRBJ2-7	TRBD2	TGTGCCAGCACCACTCGACTAGCGGGGGACCCAATCTCCTACGAGCAGTACTTC	CASTTRLAGDPISYEQYF
TRBV12-3/TRBV12-4	many	TRBJ1-2	-	TGTGCCAGCAGTTCAGGGGTTCAGGGCTACACCTTC	CASSSGVQGYTF
TRBV2	many	TRBJ2-3	TRBD2	TGTGCCAGCAGTCCACGGACTAGCAGCACAGATACGCAGTATTTT	CASSPRTSSTDTQYF
TRBV13	-	TRBJ2-1	TRBD2	TGTGCCAGCAGCCCGGGACTAGCGGGAGAGGGGGTTAGGGATGAGCAGTTCTTC	CASSPGLAGEGVRDEQFF
TRBV29-1	many	TRBJ2-7	-	TGCAGCGTTCAGCTGACCGACATGGGAAGGTACGAGCAGTACTTC	CSVQLTDMGRYEQYF
TRBV28	few	TRBJ1-1	TRBD1	TGTGCCGGAGGACAGGGAGGAATCAGTAAGGCTTTCTTT	CAGGQGGISKAFF
TRBV2	many	TRBJ2-3	TRBD2	TGTGCCAGCAGTGAAGCGCTTGGGAGGGCAGATACGCAGTATTTT	CASSEALGRADTQYF
TRBV24-1	few	TRBJ2-2	-	TGTGCCACCAGTGATCCGGACGGGAACACCGGGGAGCTGTTTTTT	CATSDPDGNTGELFF
TRBV30	many	TRBJ1-2	-	TGTGCCGGAGACGAACTAGCCTCCTATGGCTACACCTTC	CAGDELASYGYTF
TRBV6-2/TRBV6-3	few	TRBJ2-1	TRBD2	TGTGCCAGCAGGGTTAGCGGGAATGACTACAATGAGCAGTTCTTC	CASRVSGNDYNEQFF
TRBV18	few	TRBJ1-5	-	TGTGCCAGCTCCCGAAACAGGGAGAATCAGCCCCAGCATTTT	CASSRNRENQPQHF
TRBV24-1	many	TRBJ2-1	TRBD2	TGTGCCACCAGTGATTTGTATTCTAGCGGGAGTGATGAGCAGTTCTTC	CATSDLYSSGSDEQFF
TRBV7-9	many	TRBJ1-3	-	TGTGCCAGCAGCTCTAGCTCTGGAAACACCATATATTTT	CASSSSSGNTIYF
TRBV20-1	many	TRBJ1-2	-	TGCAGTGCTAGAGTGCCAGATGGCTACACCTTC	CSARVPDGYTF
TRBV27	-	TRBJ1-5	-	TGTGCCAGCAGTCCCGACCCCGGGGGCCAGCCCCAGCATTTT	CASSPDPGGQPQHF
TRBV2	many	TRBJ1-5	TRBD1	TGTGCCAGCAGTGGGCAGGGGGCGACTCAGCCCCAGCATTTT	CASSGQGATQPQHF
TRBV4-1	few	TRBJ2-1	TRBD1	TGCGCCAGCAGCCAAAGGACAGGGGGCTTGAATGAGCAGTTCTTC	CASSQRTGGLNEQFF
TRBV27	many	TRBJ1-2	TRBD1	TGTGCCAGCAGTCAGGACAGGACGTATGGCTACACCTTC	CASSQDRTYGYTF
TRBV7-3	many	TRBJ2-7	TRBD1	TGTGCCAGCAGCTTAAAAGGGACAGGACCCTACGAGCAGTACTTC	CASSLKGTGPYEQYF
TRBV9	many	TRBJ1-1	-	TGTGCCAGCAGCGTATCAGTGAAGGACACTGAAGCTTTCTTT	CASSVSVKDTEAFF
TRBV10-3	many	TRBJ2-5	TRBD1	TGTGCCATGAGTGGGGTCAGGGGGACCGAGACCCAGTACTTC	CAMSGVRGTETQYF
TRBV19	many	TRBJ1-1	-	TGTGCCAGTACGAAGTTCGGGCAGAACACTGAAGCTTTCTTT	CASTKFGQNTEAFF
TRBV6-2/TRBV6-3	-	TRBJ2-7	-	TGTGCCAGCAGTTTATTCCCCTACGAGCAGTACTTC	CASSLFPYEQYF
TRBV10-2	many	TRBJ1-2	-	TGCGCCAGCAGTGAGACGTCGCCTAACTATGGCTACACCTTC	CASSETSPNYGYTF
TRBV28	few	TRBJ2-5	TRBD1	TGTGCCAGCAGCCTCCTATCCGGGACAGGGGGTGGAGGTGAGACCCAGTACTTC	CASSLLSGTGGGGETQYF
TRBV19	many	TRBJ1-6	TRBD1	TGTGCCAGTAGTACAAGGACAGGGAAAGTCGGTGGAACCTATAATTCACCCCTCCACTTT	CASSTRTGKVGGTYNSPLHF
TRBV24-1	many	TRBJ2-5	TRBD1	TGTGCCACTGGTGGGACAGGGGGCGGAGAGACCCAGTACTTC	CATGGTGGGETQYF
TRBV4-2	few	TRBJ1-1	-	TGTGCCAGCAGCCAAGAGGTAGGGAGGAGGACTGAAGCTTTCTTT	CASSQEVGRRTEAFF
TRBV30	many	TRBJ1-5	-	TGTGCCTGGAGTGGACAGCAAAGCAATCAGCCCCAGCATTTT	CAWSGQQSNQPQHF
TRBV3-1	-	TRBJ2-1	TRBD2	TGTGCCAGCAGCCAAGGGACTAGCGGGAGTGATGAGCAGTTCTTC	CASSQGTSGSDEQFF
TRBV13	many	TRBJ1-1	-	TGTGCCAGCAGCCGAGGGGAAGGCACGATGAACACTGAAGCTTTCTTT	CASSRGEGTMNTEAFF
TRBV27	many	TRBJ2-2	TRBD2	TGTGCCAGCAGTTTACTTTGGGGCGGGGGGTTCGGCGGGGAGCTGTTTTTT	CASSLLWGGGFGGELFF
TRBV6-1	many	TRBJ2-7	-	TGTGCCAGCAGGACGGACATACTCTACGAGCAGTACTTC	CASRTDILYEQYF
TRBV30	-	TRBJ2-2	TRBD2	TGTGCCTGGAGCCCCCTTCTAGCGGGAGCCACCGGGGAGCTGTTTTTT	CAWSPLLAGATGELFF
TRBV7-2	-	TRBJ1-4	-	TGTGCCAGCAGCCCAGACCCGGGGGTGGCTAATGAAAAACTGTTTTTT	CASSPDPGVANEKLFF
TRBV5-1	-	TRBJ2-1	TRBD1	TGCGCCAGCAGCTGGACAGGGGATGATGAGCAGTTCTTC	CASSWTGDDEQFF
TRBV7-2	many	TRBJ2-1	TRBD2	TGTGCCAGCAGCCCAGCCCCGACTAGCGGGAGAAGCGGTGAGCAGTTCTTC	CASSPAPTSGRSGEQFF
TRBV12-3/TRBV12-4	many	TRBJ1-1	-	TGTGCCAGCAGTTCGGGGAGAGGAACTGAAGCTTTCTTT	CASSSGRGTEAFF
TRBV5-1	-	TRBJ2-7	TRBD2	TGCGCCAGCAGCCCCCAAGGGGGGGGACTAGCGGGAGGCAACTCCTACGAGCAGTACTTC	CASSPQGGGLAGGNSYEQYF
TRBV12-3/TRBV12-4	-	TRBJ1-1	-	TGTGCCAGCAGTTTGGCAACCATGAACACTGAAGCTTTCTTT	CASSLATMNTEAFF
TRBV30	many	TRBJ2-7	TRBD2	TGTGCCTGGAGTGGGCAAGGACTAGCGGGGGCCTACGAGCAGTACTTC	CAWSGQGLAGAYEQYF